This TCR beta chain originates from a study of response to subunit inactivated influenza vaccine. Comments on this clonotype: The antigen is undetermined.

Each CDR3 protein is one row after TCRdb ran MiXCR on the RT-PCR reads. The repertoire has 630,000 or so distinct CDR3 sequences, 15% to 18% of them found once; the top ten carry roughly 10%. Trimming removed 0 bases from V and 6 bases from J; junction bases left unmatched: 14. CDR1 is LGHNA and CDR2 is YSLEER in the germline V gene. CDR3 length: 20 amino acids. Broader study findings: The authors suggested that every seasonal influenza vaccination recruits few new T cells.

The sample was PBMCs from blood, taken approximately 13 days after vaccination. The clonotype comes from a man aged 50 to 59 who received an inactivated influenza vaccine. This sequence joins TRBV4-3 and TRBJ2-2, with 12 bases fitting TRBD2. This CDR3 reads CASSQDPLAGGYSFPGELFF. CDR3 DNA: TGCGCCAGCAGCCAAGACCCCCTAGCGGGGGGGTATTCCTTTCCCGGGGAGCTGTTTTTT.